This T cell receptor beta chain was observed in a study of blood T cell repertoires in COVID-19. Whole-study context: Italy, Spain and the United States were the sources of the convalescent and acute COVID-19 samples.

Germline-derived CDR1 and CDR2 are KGHSH and LQKENI. With 3 bases removed from V and 9 bases from J, the gap between germline ends came to 15 bases. The CDR3 runs to 14 residues. Participants spanned ages roughly 18 to 90 years and resided in over 20 US areas. The study counted Cohort 3 donors as recovered given two negative PCRs, clearance, or symptom resolution. Authors' methods: Counts of nucleated cells, estimated from reference gene primer amplification, were obtained. Clones were read by immunoSEQ multiplex PCR, and TCRdb kept only the in-frame ones, dropping some. For V, J and clone size, that table is used; D and trimming come from the DNA. The sample contains approximately 230,000 clones, over 80% of which appear only once.

The source material was PBMCs or T cells enriched from blood (not recorded which). The rearrangement links TRBV18 to TRBJ1-5; D gene unclear. The sequence was collected from a young woman who had recovered from COVID-19. CDR3 protein: CASSPGEVRRPQHF. CDR3 DNA: TGTGCCAGCTCACCTGGGGAGGTCAGACGGCCCCAGCATTTT. The whole variable domain, remainder taken from reference TRBV18 and TRBJ1-5, is NAGVMQNPRHLVRRRGQEARLRCSPMKGHSHVYWYRQLPEEGLKFMVYLQKENIIDESGMPKERFSAEFPKEGPSILRIQQVVRGDSAAYFCASSPGEVRRPQHFGDGTRLSIL.